Shown below are 3 T cell receptor beta chains from a single sample sequenced in a study of molecular identifiers for immune sequencing clone quantification. Each CDR3 protein gets one entry after TCRdb re-called the PCR reads with MiXCR. This sample carries under 650,000 distinct CDR3 sequences, 15% to 20% of them seen once, and the ten largest clones take under 0.95%. Sequenced input: naive CD8+ T cells from blood, with Jurkat cell RNA spiked in. Subset specified: FACS-sorted CD8+CD4-CCR7+CD45RA+ naive T cells. These receptors all come from a human donor in good health. Some libraries in this study had Jurkat cell RNA spiked in.

This clonotype occurred many times. This chain uses TRBV7-6 with TRBJ2-3; the match to TRBD1 covers 7 bases. Germline V gene lookup returns CDR1 SGHVS and CDR2 FNYEAQ. V lost 5 bases to trimming and J lost 2 bases; unmatched junction nucleotides: 10. The CDR3 has 16 residues. The CDR3 loop reads CASSRDRDNPTDTQYF. The CDR3 region has the DNA TGTGCCAGCAGCCGAGACAGGGACAATCCCACAGATACGCAGTATTTT.

In its sample, this clonotype was seen many times. The rearrangement joins TRBV20-1 to TRBJ2-3; D might be TRBD2 (5 bases). Trimming took off 4 bases at V and 2 bases at J, with 13 bases between the two ends. Germline lookup yields CDR1 DFQATT and CDR2 SNEGSKA (reference sequence). This CDR3 has 14 amino acids. CDR3 in amino acids: CSATSSGPTDTQYF. The CDR3 nucleotides read TGCAGTGCTACGTCGAGCGGACCCACAGATACGCAGTATTTT.

This clonotype was found many times. V gene TRBV20-1 combines with J gene TRBJ2-7; 7 bases match TRBD1. The CDR3 totals 14 residues. Germline V gene sequence: CDR1 DFQATT, CDR2 SNEGSKA (reference sequence). The V and J ends lost 3 bases and 4 bases, in that order; junction bases with no gene match: 9. The CDR3: CSASVTGVWYEQYF. The CDR3, as DNA: TGCAGTGCTAGTGTAACAGGGGTTTGGTACGAGCAGTACTTC.